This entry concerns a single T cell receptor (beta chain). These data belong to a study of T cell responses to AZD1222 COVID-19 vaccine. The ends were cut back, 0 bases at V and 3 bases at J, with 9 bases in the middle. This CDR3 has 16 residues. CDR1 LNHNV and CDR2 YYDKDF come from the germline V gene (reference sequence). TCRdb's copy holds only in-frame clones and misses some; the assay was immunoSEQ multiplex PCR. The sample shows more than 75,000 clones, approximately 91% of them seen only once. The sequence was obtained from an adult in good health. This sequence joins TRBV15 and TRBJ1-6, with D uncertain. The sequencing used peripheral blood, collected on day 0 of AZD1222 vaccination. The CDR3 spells CATSRDPTDYNSPLHF. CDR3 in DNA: TGTGCCACCAGCAGAGATCCAACGGACTATAATTCACCCCTCCACTTT.